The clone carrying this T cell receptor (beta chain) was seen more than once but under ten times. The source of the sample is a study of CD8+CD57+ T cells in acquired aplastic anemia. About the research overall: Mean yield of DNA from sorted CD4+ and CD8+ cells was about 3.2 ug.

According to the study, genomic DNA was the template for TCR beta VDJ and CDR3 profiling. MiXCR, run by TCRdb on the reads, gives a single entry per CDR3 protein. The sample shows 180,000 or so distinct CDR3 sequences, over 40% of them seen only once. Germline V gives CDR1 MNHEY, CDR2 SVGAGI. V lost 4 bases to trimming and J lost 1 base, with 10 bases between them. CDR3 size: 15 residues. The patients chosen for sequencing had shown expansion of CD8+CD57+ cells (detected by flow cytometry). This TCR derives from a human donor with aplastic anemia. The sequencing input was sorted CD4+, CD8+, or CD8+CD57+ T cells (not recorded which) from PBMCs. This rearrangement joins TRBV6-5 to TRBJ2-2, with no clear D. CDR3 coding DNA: TGTGCCAGCAGTTTCTGGACCAAGAACACCGGGGAGCTGTTTTTT. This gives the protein CASSFWTKNTGELFF.